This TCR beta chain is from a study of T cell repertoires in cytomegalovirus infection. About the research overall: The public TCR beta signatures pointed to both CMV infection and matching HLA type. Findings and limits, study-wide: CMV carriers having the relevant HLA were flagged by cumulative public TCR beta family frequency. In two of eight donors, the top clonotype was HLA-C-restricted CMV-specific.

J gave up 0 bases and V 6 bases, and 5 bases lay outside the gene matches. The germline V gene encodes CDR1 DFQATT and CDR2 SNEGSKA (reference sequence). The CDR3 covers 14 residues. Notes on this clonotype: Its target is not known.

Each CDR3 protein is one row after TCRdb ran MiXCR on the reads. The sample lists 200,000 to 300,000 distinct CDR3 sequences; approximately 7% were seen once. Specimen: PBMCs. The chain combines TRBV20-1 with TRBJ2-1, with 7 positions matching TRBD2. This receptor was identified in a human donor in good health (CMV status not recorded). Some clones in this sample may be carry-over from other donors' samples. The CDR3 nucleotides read TGCAGTGCCCGAACGGGGGGCTCCTACAATGAGCAGTTCTTC. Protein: CSARTGGSYNEQFF.